The 3 T cell receptor beta chains reported below all come from one sample, sequenced in a study of OX40 agonist ivuxolimab in advanced cancers. This table comes from immunoSEQ multiplex PCR, and its TCRdb copy is limited to in-frame clones, with some not included. The data show around 95,000 clones, approximately 90% seen once. The sample here was CD4+ or CD8+ T cells sorted from blood, taken in a trial of the OX40 agonist ivuxolimab. These receptors were taken from an adult with an advanced solid tumor such as melanoma, head and neck, liver or kidney cancer.

This sequence joins TRBV19 and TRBJ1-4, with D possibly matching TRBD1 (6 bases). The length of the CDR3 is 13 residues. CDR1 and CDR2 (germline): LNHDA, SQIVND (reference sequence). V lost 6 bases and J 6 bases, leaving 11 bases between the germline ends. The CDR3 DNA follows: TGTGCCAGTAGAAAGGGGGAATATGAAAAACTGTTTTTT. Translation gives CASRKGEYEKLFF.

V and J are TRBV5-1 and TRBJ2-7; TRBD1 aligns across 7 bases. CDR3 length: 15 residues. CDR1 is SGHRS and CDR2 is YFSETQ in the germline V gene. The ends lost 3 bases at V and 0 bases at J; junction bases unmatched: 6. The CDR3, as DNA: TGCGCCAGCAGCTGGGGGACAGTGGACTCCTACGAGCAGTACTTC. Amino acids: CASSWGTVDSYEQYF.

The chain uses TRBV28 and TRBJ2-1, with D perhaps matching TRBD2 (5 bases). CDR1 MDHEN and CDR2 SYDVKM come from the germline V gene. This CDR3 is built from 13 residues. V lost 7 bases and J 0 bases, leaving 7 bases between the germline ends. The CDR3 loop is CASKRDSYNEQFF. In DNA form, the CDR3 reads TGTGCCAGCAAACGGGACTCCTACAATGAGCAGTTCTTC.